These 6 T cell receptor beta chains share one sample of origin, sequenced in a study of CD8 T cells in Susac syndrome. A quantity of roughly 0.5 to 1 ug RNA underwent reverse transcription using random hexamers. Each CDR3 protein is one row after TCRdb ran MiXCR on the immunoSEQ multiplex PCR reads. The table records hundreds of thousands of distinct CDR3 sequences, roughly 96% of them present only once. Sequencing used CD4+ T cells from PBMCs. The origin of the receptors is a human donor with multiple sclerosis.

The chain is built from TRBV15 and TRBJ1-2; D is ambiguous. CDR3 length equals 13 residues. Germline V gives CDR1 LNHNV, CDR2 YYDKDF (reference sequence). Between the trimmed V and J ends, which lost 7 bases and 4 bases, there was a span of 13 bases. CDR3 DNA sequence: TGTGCCACCACCAACGACGGCCTCTATGGCTACACCTTC. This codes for CATTNDGLYGYTF.

The CDR3 nucleotides read TGCAGTGCTAGCGCGGGGCGCGAGCAGTACTTC. Protein product: CSASAGREQYF. The V call is TRBV20-1, the J call TRBJ2-7; the D gene is possibly TRBD2 (6 bases). The germline V and J ends were trimmed by 3 bases and 6 bases, with 9 bases remaining between them. The CDR3 has 11 amino acids. Germline V gene data show CDR1 as DFQATT and CDR2 as SNEGSKA (reference sequence).

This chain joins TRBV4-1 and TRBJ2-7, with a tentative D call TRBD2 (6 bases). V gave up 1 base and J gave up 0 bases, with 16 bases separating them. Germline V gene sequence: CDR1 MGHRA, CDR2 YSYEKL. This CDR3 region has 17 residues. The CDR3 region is CASSQVGGTRSSYEQYF. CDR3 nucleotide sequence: TGCGCCAGCAGCCAAGTGGGCGGGACGAGAAGCTCCTACGAGCAGTACTTC.

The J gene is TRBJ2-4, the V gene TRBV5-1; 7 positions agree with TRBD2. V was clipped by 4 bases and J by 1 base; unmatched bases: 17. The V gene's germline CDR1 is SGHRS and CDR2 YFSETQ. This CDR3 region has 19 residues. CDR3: CASSLLGSGPDGAKNIQYF. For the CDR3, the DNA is TGCGCCAGCAGCCTACTTGGTAGCGGGCCCGATGGGGCCAAAAACATTCAGTACTTC.

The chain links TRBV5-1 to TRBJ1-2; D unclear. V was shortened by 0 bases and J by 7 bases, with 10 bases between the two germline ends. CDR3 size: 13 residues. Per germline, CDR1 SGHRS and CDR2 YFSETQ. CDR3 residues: CASSLVGETGYTF. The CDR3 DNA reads TGCGCCAGCAGCTTGGTCGGGGAAACTGGCTACACCTTC.

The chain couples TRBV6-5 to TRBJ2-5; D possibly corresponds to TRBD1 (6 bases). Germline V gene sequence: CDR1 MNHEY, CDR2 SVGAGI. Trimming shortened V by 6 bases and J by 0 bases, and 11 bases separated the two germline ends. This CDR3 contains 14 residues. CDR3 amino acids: CASSRWTDQETQYF. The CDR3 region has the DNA TGTGCCAGCAGCCGCTGGACAGACCAAGAGACCCAGTACTTC.